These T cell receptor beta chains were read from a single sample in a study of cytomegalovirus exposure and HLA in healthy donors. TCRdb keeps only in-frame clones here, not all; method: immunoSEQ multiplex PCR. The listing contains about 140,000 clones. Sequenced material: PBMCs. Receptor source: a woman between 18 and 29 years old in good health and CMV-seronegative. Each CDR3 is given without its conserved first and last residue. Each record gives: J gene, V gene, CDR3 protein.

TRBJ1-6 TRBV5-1 ASSLGASTSPLH
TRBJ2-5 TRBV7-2 ASSLAAAETQY
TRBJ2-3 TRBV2 ASMGSGVTDTQY
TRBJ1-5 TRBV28 ATSEAGNQPQH
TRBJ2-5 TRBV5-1 ASSWGGEETQY
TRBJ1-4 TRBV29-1 SVKRQGGDEKLF
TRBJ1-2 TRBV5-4 ASTSPGQGASNYGYT
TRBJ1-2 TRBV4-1 ASSQATNYGYT
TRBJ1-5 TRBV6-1 ASSEADSGNQPQH
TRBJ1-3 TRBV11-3 ASSRKGFSGNTIY
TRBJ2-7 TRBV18 ASSPRDRAVEQY
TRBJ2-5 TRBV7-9 ASSNKGLPNQETQY
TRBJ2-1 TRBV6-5 ASRNPGLGIGQF
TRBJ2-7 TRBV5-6 ASSLGSGSYEQY
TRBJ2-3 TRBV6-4 ASSDSVAGGTDTQY
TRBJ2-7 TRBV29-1 SVGTGVHEQY
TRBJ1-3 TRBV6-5 ASSYNGGFGNTIY
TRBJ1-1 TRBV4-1 ASSLGTGVSRYTEAF
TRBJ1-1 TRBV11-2 ASSLLGVTEAF
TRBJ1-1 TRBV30 AWTGTVNTEAF
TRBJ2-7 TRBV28 ASSDHRGEGYEQY
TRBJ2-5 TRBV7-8 ASSLGIGGKTQY
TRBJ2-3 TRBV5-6 ASSLPGTGSTDTQY
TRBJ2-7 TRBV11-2 ASSQRKTSGSSYEQY
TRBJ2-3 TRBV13 ASSLGRFTDTQY
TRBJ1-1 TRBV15 ATRPGLAAEAF
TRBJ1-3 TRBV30 AWSRAGSAGNTIY
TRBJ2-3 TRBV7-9 ASSPSLDTQY
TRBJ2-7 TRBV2 ASSTSGRGSEQY
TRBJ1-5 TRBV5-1 ASSLDPGLHQPQH
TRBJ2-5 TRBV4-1 ASSQGRQETQY
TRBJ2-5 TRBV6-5 ASSYSGVLAGETQY
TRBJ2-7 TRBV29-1 SVELAGGNEQY
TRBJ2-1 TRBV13 ASSLTSWQGANEQF
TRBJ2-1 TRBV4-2 ASSRNRENNEQF
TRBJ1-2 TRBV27 ASSSLRQGYYGYT
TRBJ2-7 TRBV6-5 ASSYSSAKAYEQY
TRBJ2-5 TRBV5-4 ASSLGLYQETQY
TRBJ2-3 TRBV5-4 ASSLDVAGGTDTQY
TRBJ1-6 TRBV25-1 ASRERGFSPLH
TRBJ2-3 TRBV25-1 ASSTRYEGYTDTQY
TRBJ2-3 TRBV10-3 AISESLPVQVGGRAADTQY
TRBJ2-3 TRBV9 ASSAGLFSDTQY
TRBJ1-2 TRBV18 ASSLGEGIYGYT
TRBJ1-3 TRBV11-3 ASSLVAGTGNTIY
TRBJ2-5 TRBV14 ASSQGASDRDQETQY
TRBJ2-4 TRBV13 ASSLTQGDQNIQY
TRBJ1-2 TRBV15 ATSEGTGTNYGYT
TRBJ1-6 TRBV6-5 ASSYKRLNSPLH
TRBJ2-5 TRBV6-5 ASSYGTDHLETQY
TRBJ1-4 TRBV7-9 ASSRESNEKLF
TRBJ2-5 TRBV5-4 ASSPGTSRRGGETQY
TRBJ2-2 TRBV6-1 ASRKGSANTGELF
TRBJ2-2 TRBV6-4 ASSDSSTGGTGELF
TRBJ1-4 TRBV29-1 SPRDRGHRNEKLF
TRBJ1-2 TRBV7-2 ASSYSGTDNYGYT
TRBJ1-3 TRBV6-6 ASSYGDEAVGNTIY
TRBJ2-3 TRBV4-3 ASSQEPPGLGATDTQY
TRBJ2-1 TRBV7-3 ASRSGLAGPEYNEQF
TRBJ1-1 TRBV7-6 ASSPPALAEAF